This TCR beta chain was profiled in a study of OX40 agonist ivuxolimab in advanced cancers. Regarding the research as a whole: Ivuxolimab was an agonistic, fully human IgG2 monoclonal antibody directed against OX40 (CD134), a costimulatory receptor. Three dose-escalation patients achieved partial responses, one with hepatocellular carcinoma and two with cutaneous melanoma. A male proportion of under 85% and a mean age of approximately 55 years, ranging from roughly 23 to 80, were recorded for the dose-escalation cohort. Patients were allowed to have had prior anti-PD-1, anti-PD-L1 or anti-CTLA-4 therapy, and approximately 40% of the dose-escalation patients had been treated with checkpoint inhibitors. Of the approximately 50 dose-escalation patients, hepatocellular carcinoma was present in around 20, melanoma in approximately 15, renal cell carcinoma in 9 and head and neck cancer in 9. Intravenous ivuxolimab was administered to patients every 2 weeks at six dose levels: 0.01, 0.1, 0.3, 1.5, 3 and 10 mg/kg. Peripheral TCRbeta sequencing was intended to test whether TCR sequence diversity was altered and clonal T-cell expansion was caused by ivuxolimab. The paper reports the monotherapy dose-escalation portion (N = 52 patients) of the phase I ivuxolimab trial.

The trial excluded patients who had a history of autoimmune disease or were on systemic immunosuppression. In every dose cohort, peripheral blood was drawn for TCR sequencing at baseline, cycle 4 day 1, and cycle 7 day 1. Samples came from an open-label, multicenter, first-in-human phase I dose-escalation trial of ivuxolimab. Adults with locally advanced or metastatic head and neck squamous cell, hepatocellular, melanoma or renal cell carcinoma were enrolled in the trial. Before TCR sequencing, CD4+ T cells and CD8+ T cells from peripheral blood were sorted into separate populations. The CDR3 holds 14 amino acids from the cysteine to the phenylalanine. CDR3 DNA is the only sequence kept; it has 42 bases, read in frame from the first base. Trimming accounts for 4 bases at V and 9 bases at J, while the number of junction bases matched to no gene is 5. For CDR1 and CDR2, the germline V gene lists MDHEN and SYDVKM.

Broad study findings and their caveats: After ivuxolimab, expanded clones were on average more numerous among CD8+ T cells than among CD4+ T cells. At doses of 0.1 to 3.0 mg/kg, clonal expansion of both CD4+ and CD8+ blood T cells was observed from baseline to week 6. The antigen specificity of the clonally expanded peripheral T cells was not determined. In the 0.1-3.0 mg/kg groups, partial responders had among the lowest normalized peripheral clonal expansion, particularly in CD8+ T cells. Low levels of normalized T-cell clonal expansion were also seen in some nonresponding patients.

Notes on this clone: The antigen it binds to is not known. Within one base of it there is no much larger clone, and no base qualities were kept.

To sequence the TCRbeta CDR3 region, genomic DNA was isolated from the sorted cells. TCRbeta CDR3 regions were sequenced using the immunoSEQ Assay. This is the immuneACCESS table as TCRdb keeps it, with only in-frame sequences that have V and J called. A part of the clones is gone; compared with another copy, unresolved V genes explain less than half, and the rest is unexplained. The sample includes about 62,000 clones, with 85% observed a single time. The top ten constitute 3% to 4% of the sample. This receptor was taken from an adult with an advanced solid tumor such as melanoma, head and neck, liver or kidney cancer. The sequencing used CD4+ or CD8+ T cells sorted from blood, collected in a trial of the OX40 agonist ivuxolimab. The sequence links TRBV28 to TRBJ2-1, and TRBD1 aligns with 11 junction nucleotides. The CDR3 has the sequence CASSWDRGAGEQFF. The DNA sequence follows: TGTGCCAGCAGTTGGGACAGGGGGGCGGGTGAGCAGTTCTTC.